This T cell receptor (beta chain) came from a study of blood T cell repertoires in COVID-19. Across the whole study: Material from acute and convalescent COVID-19 was sourced from the United States, Italy and Spain. Nucleic acid was either cDNA or gDNA, and it came from T cells, B-cell-depleted T cells, or PBMCs.

The repertoire was sequenced with immunoSEQ multiplex PCR; TCRdb's copy has only in-frame clones and lacks some. The data hold about 310,000 clones, with around 90% observed a single time. Germline V gene data show CDR1 as SEHNR and CDR2 as FQNEAQ (reference sequence). V was pared by 2 bases and J by 6 bases, with 6 bases of the junction left unmatched. The CDR3 length is 14 residues. Across 24 US areas, participants ranged in age from about 18 to 89 years. The TCR comes from a woman aged 18-29 years with acute COVID-19. The material sequenced was PBMCs or T cells enriched from blood (not recorded which). The chain is built from TRBV7-9 and TRBJ2-7; 8 bases are a match to TRBD1. In nucleotides, the CDR3 is TGTGCCAGCAGCTTACCGGGACAGGTAAGCGAGCAGTACTTC. Its protein is CASSLPGQVSEQYF.